One TCR beta chain is described in this entry. This entry is derived from a study of blood T cell repertoires in COVID-19. Overall study: Some COVID-19 samples were acute and others convalescent; all came from the United States, Italy and Spain. In each case, the material was cDNA or gDNA derived from T cells, B-cell-depleted T cells, or PBMCs.

As handled by the study authors: Amplification with reference gene primers provided the estimates of nucleated cell counts. Assay: immunoSEQ multiplex PCR; the TCRdb copy retains only in-frame clones and omits some. V, J and clone size were drawn from that table, and D and trimming were deduced from the DNA. The sample has 160,000 or so clones; approximately 85% are singletons. Germline CDR1 and CDR2: KGHDR and SFDVKD. The CDR3 is 13 residues long. V was shortened by 4 bases and J by 6 bases, with 11 bases between the two germline ends. The Seattle patients, enrolled during active infection, were followed longitudinally.

The chain links TRBV24-1 to TRBJ1-2; D remains unclear. The source is a woman aged 55-70 years with COVID-19, enrolled during active disease. Material: peripheral blood. The CDR3 loop is CATSERLLDGYTF. The CDR3 DNA reads as TGTGCCACCAGTGAGCGCCTTCTAGATGGCTACACCTTC.